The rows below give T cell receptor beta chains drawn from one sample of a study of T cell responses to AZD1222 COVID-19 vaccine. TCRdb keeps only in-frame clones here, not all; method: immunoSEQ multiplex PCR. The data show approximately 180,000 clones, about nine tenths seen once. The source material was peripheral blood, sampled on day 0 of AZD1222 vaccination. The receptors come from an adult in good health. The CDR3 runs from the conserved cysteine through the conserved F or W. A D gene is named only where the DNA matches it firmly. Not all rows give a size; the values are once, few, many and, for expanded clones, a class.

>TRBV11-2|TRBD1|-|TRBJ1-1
TGTGCCAGCAGCCCAAGCATCGGACAGGGGAACACTGAAGCTTTCTTT
CASSPSIGQGNTEAFF
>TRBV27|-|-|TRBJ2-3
TGTGCCAGCAGTTTAAGCGTCGGGGGGCCCTTGACAGATACGCAGTATTTT
CASSLSVGGPLTDTQYF
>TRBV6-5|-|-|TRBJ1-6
TGTGCCAGCAGTTCATTGGGAAACTATAATTCACCCCTCCACTTT
CASSSLGNYNSPLHF
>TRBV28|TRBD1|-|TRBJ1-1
TGTGCCAGCAGTTTGGTCGGGACAGGGGATGAAGCTTTCTTT
CASSLVGTGDEAFF
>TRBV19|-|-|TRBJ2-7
TGTGCCAGTAGTATAGGCCTTAGCGCCAGTGACTACGAGCAGTACTTC
CASSIGLSASDYEQYF
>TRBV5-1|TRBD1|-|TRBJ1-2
TGCGCCAGCAGCGAGGGACAGGGAGGCTATGGCTACACCTTC
CASSEGQGGYGYTF
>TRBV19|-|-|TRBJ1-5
TGTGCCAGTAGTATATGGGGGGATCAGCCCCAGCATTTT
CASSIWGDQPQHF
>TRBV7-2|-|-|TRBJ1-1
TGTGCCAGCAGCGCCAGGGGGAACACTGAAGCTTTCTTT
CASSARGNTEAFF
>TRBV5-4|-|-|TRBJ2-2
TGTGCCAGCAGTTACAGGGCGAACACCGGGGAGCTGTTTTTT
CASSYRANTGELFF
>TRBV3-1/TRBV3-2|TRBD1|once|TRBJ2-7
TGTGCCAGCAGCCAAGCGAGGGACAGGTACGAGCAGTACTTC
CASSQARDRYEQYF
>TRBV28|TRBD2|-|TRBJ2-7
TGTGCCAGCAGTTTACTTGGGACTAGCGGCTCCTACGAGCAGTACTTC
CASSLLGTSGSYEQYF
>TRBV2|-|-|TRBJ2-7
TGTGCCAGCCGGGACACCAGATCCGGGCAGTACTTC
CASRDTRSGQYF
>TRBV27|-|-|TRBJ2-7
TGTGCCTCCACGGCGGGACTCGGAGAGCAGTACTTC
CASTAGLGEQYF
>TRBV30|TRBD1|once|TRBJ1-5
TGTGCCTGGAGTCTCCCGGGACAGCCAAATCAGCCCCAGCATTTT
CAWSLPGQPNQPQHF
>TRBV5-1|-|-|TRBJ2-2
TGCGCCAGCAGCTTGGACGTGGGGCGGGTACCCGGGGAGCTGTTTTTT
CASSLDVGRVPGELFF
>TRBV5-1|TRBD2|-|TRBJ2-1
TGCGCCAGCACCCTAGGACTAGCCATAACCTACAATGAGCAGTTCTTC
CASTLGLAITYNEQFF
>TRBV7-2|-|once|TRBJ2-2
TGTGCCAGCAGCTTTGGTGGGGGAATCACCGGGGAGCTGTTTTTT
CASSFGGGITGELFF
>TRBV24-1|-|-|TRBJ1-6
TGTGCCACCAGTGATCCCAGGCAGAATTCACCCCTCCACTTT
CATSDPRQNSPLHF
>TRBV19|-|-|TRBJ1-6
TGTGCCAGTAGTATCGTGGCAGGGGAATACTCACCCCTCCACTTT
CASSIVAGEYSPLHF
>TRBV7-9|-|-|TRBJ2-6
TGTGCCAGCAGCTTACGTGGGGCCAACGTCCTGACTTTC
CASSLRGANVLTF
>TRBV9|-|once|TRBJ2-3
TGTGCCAGCAGCGTAACAGGAACTAGCACAGATACGCAGTATTTT
CASSVTGTSTDTQYF
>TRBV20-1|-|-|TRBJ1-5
TGCAGTGCTAGAGATACGGAACCCCAGCATTTT
CSARDTEPQHF
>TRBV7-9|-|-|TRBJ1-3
TGTGCCAGCAGCTTCGACGAGGGGAGAGGAAACACCATATATTTT
CASSFDEGRGNTIYF
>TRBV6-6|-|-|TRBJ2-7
TGTGCCACCCTCCTGGAGGCTTTCTCCTACGAGCAGTACTTC
CATLLEAFSYEQYF
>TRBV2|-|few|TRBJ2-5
TGTGCCAGCAGTGAACGGGGGGCCCCGGGGGAGACCCAGTACTTC
CASSERGAPGETQYF
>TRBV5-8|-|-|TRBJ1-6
TGTGCCAGCAGCTTGGTATCCTGGGACTCCTATAATTCACCCCTCCACTTT
CASSLVSWDSYNSPLHF
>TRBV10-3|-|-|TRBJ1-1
TGTGCCATCAGTGAGTTTCCGGGAGCTGAAGCTTTCTTT
CAISEFPGAEAFF
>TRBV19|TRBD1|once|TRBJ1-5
TGTGCCAGTAGTAGTCCCGGGACAGGGGGCGGGCAGCCCCAGCATTTT
CASSSPGTGGGQPQHF
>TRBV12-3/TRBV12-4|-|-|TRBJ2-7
TGTGCCAGCATCGGGACCTCCTACGAGCAGTACTTC
CASIGTSYEQYF
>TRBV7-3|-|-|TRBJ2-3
TGTGCCAGCAGCTTTCAAGGTGGGAACACAGATACGCAGTATTTT
CASSFQGGNTDTQYF
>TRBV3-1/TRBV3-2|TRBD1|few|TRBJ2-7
TGTGCCAGCAGCCAAGGAACAGGGGGCGTCTACGAGCAGTACTTC
CASSQGTGGVYEQYF
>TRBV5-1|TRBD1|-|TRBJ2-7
TGCGCCAGCAGCTTGGATAGCACAGGGGGGTCCTACGAGCAGTACTTC
CASSLDSTGGSYEQYF